This T cell receptor beta chain was identified in a study of OX40 agonist ivuxolimab in advanced cancers. General study points: Partial responders dosed at 0.1-3.0 mg/kg displayed clonal expansion ranking among the lowest.

Any history of autoimmune disease or systemic immunosuppression disqualified patients. A remark on this clone: The antigen remains unidentified.

CDR3 length equals 14 residues. V lost 3 bases to trimming and J lost 7 bases; unmatched junction nucleotides: 6. Germline V lookup: CDR1 KGHSH, CDR2 LQKENI. TCRdb keeps only in-frame clones here, not all; method: immunoSEQ multiplex PCR. The sample yields tens of thousands of clones, roughly 89% seen once. This specimen consisted of CD4+ or CD8+ T cells sorted from blood, obtained in a trial of the OX40 agonist ivuxolimab. This clonotype originated in an adult with an advanced solid tumor such as melanoma, head and neck, liver or kidney cancer. V usage is TRBV18 and J usage is TRBJ2-1; the match to TRBD1 covers 7 bases. DNA of the CDR3: TGTGCCAGCTCACCGGTCAGGGGGAGAAATGAGCAGTTCTTC. Translating it yields CASSPVRGRNEQFF. The full variable domain, completed using reference TRBV18 and TRBJ2-1, is NAGVMQNPRHLVRRRGQEARLRCSPMKGHSHVYWYRQLPEEGLKFMVYLQKENIIDESGMPKERFSAEFPKEGPSILRIQQVVRGDSAAYFCASSPVRGRNEQFFGPGTRLTVL.